What follows are 19 T cell receptor beta chains derived from one specimen sequenced in a study of Graves' ophthalmopathy and Graves' hyperthyroidism. Researchers took RNA transcripts and amplified TCR beta CDR3 regions from them. The library came from an HTBI-primed first-round RT-PCR and a second-round multiplex PCR. TCRdb used MiXCR to reprocess the multiplex PCR reads, holding one entry per CDR3 protein. The data hold approximately 640,000 distinct CDR3 sequences, with about 38% observed a single time. Sample: peripheral blood. Receptors originate from an adult man with Graves' ophthalmopathy.

V gene TRBV25-1 combines with J gene TRBJ2-5; perhaps TRBD1 as D (5 bases). TRBJ2-7 matches the DNA end more closely, so the J call is doubtful. The CDR3 covers 15 residues. CDR1 MGHDK and CDR2 SYGVNS come from the germline V gene. CDR3 sequence (DNA): TGTGCCAGCCAAGATCTTGCAGGGTTTTCCTACGAGCAGTACTTC. Translation gives CASQDLAGFSYEQYF.

A word on this clonotype: A much larger clone differs from this one at a single base, so this may be a read error. The conserved phenylalanine or tryptophan is not found at the CDR3 terminus, so this likely reflects a read error. The J gene is TRBJ2-5, the V gene TRBV20-1, with 9 bases that match TRBD1. Germline V gives CDR1 DFQATT, CDR2 SNEGSKA (reference sequence). J lost 0 bases, V lost 6 bases, and 5 bases had no gene match. The CDR3 spans 14 residues. The CDR3 here is CSATGDRDQETQYC. The CDR3 region has the DNA TGCAGTGCGACTGGGGACAGGGACCAAGAGACCCAGTACTGC.

The rearrangement links TRBV20-1 to TRBJ1-3; tentatively, D is TRBD1 (5 bases). The CDR3 is 16 amino acids. The V end was cut by 3 bases, the J end by 0 bases, with 15 bases between. Germline assignment: CDR1 DFQATT and CDR2 SNEGSKA (reference sequence). CDR3 in amino acids: CSARGRVLDSGNTIYF. In nucleotides, the CDR3 is TGCAGTGCTAGGGGACGGGTTCTTGACTCTGGAAACACCATATATTTT.

Details on this clonotype: This sequence may be a read error, since a much larger clone differs from it by one base. This rearrangement joins TRBV20-1 to TRBJ2-5; D is perhaps TRBD1 (6 bases). The CDR3 covers 15 residues. In germline, CDR1 is DFQATT, CDR2 SNEGSKA (reference sequence). The DNA for the CDR3 is TGCAGTGCTAGAGGGCACCGACAGGACCAAGGGACCCAGTACTTC. Amino acid sequence: CSARGHRQDQGTQYF.

This clonotype was observed a few times. The chain uses TRBV12-5 and TRBJ1-6; TRBD1 is a possible D gene (5 bases). CDR1 is LGHNT and CDR2 is FRNRAP in the germline V gene. The CDR3 runs to 14 residues. V lost 1 base to trimming and J lost 8 bases, with 9 bases between them. The CDR3 loop reads CASGLDQGYSPLHF. The CDR3 DNA reads TGTGCTAGTGGTTTGGATCAGGGCTATTCACCCCTCCACTTT.

J is TRBJ2-5 and V is TRBV7-3; unclear D gene. The assigned J gene may be wrong: the sequence end matches TRBJ2-1 better. The CDR3 totals 12 residues. Germline V gene lookup returns CDR1 SGHTA and CDR2 FQGTGA. The CDR3 DNA reads TGTGCCAGCAGCCCGCCCCCCAATGAGCAGTTCTTC. Protein product: CASSPPPNEQFF.

Remarks on this clonotype: The junction departs from germline at one end; a sequencing error may be responsible. The gene calls are TRBV9 and TRBJ1-5, with TRBD1 matching over 7 bases. The CDR3 consists of 19 residues. The V gene's germline CDR1 is SGDLS and CDR2 YYNGEE. CDR3 nucleotides: TGTGCTAGCAGCCGCCTCGGACAGGTGGGGGATCATAGCAATCAGCCCCAGCATTTT. Protein sequence: CASSRLGQVGDHSNQPQHF.

With regard to this clonotype: Without the conserved terminal phenylalanine or tryptophan, this CDR3 likely stems from a read error. Because the CDR3's place on the DNA is in doubt, the DNA is left out and the CDR3 is given as listed by TCRdb. The CDR3: CASTDPAA. The chain links TRBV2 to TRBJ2-7; no check of the table's D call, TRBD2, against the DNA was made. Germline V gives CDR1 SNHLY, CDR2 FYNNEI. With termini counted, the CDR3 has 8 amino acids.

The chain combines TRBV24-1 with TRBJ1-1; no firm D call. Germline-derived CDR1 and CDR2 are KGHDR and SFDVKD. This CDR3 spans 14 amino acids. Between the trimmed V and J ends, which lost 7 bases and 1 base, there was a span of 12 bases. Here the CDR3 reads CATSSFLENTEAFF. DNA of the CDR3: TGTGCCACCAGCAGTTTTTTAGAGAACACTGAAGCTTTCTTT.

This clonotype was seen repeatedly, ten times or more. V is TRBV7-8 and J is TRBJ2-7; D remains unclear. The CDR3 contains 13 residues. V was clipped by 1 base and J by 3 bases, with 7 bases between them. Germline V gene lookup returns CDR1 SGHVS and CDR2 FQNEAQ. CDR3 in amino acids: CASSLEQNYEQYF. The CDR3 DNA follows: TGTGCCAGCAGCTTAGAACAGAACTACGAGCAGTACTTC. Complete variable domain (other parts from reference TRBV7-8 and TRBJ2-7): GAGVSQSPRYKVAKRGQDVALRCDPISGHVSLFWYQQALGQGPEFLTYFQNEAQLDKSGLPSDRFFAERPEGSVSTLKIQRTQQEDSAVYLCASSLEQNYEQYFGPGTRLTVT.

This clonotype was recorded at least ten times. This chain connects TRBV5-6 to TRBJ2-7, with 9 bases fitting TRBD1. CDR1 is SGHDT, CDR2 YYEEEE, per germline. The CDR3 runs to 15 residues. With V trimmed by 4 bases and J by 2 bases, 7 bases remained unmatched. For the CDR3, the DNA is TGTGCCAGCAGCCCACTCCGGGACAGGGCCTACGAGCAGTACTTC. As protein: CASSPLRDRAYEQYF.

The CDR3: CSNPQGVNTEAFF. CDR3 DNA sequence: TGCAGCAACCCTCAGGGGGTGAACACTGAAGCTTTCTTT. J is TRBJ1-1 and V is TRBV29-1, with 7 bases lining up with TRBD1. J gave up 0 bases and V 8 bases, and 6 bases lay outside the gene matches. The germline gives CDR1 SQVTM, CDR2 ANQGSEA. This CDR3 comprises 13 residues.

This clonotype showed up just a few times. This sequence joins TRBV7-9 and TRBJ2-1; no definite D call. Trimming shortened V by 1 base and J by 4 bases, and 5 bases separated the two germline ends. This CDR3 is 13 amino acids long. Germline V gene lookup returns CDR1 SEHNR and CDR2 FQNEAQ (reference sequence). This CDR3 is CASSLVGYNEQFF. Here the CDR3 DNA reads TGTGCCAGCAGCTTAGTTGGTTACAATGAGCAGTTCTTC.

This clonotype was found a few times. The genes are TRBV12-3 or TRBV12-4 and TRBJ1-4, with 8 nucleotides matching TRBD1. CDR3 length equals 15 residues. V gave up 4 bases and J gave up 8 bases; unmatched junction bases: 9. CDR3 in DNA: TGTGCCAGCAGTTACTCGACAGGGGTAGTCGAAAAACTGTTTTTT. Translating gives CASSYSTGVVEKLFF.

In its sample, this clonotype was seen many times. The CDR3 coding sequence is TGTGCCAGCAAATCAGACAGTAATAGCAATCAGCCCCAGCATTTT. Amino acid sequence: CASKSDSNSNQPQHF. The chain has TRBV6-5 and TRBJ1-5, with D possibly TRBD1 on 5 matching bases. Per germline, CDR1 MNHEY and CDR2 SVGAGI. CDR3 length: 15 amino acids. Trimming removed 7 bases from V and 0 bases from J, with 13 bases in between.

In its sample, this clonotype was seen many times. V gene TRBV11-2 combines with J gene TRBJ1-1; 7 bases match TRBD1. Germline trimming cut 4 bases from V and 1 base from J; bases unmatched to any gene: 6. This CDR3 has 15 residues. Germline-derived CDR1 and CDR2 are SGHAT and FQNNGV. CDR3 DNA sequence: TGTGCCAGCAGCTCACAGACAGGGTCGAACACTGAAGCTTTCTTT. Its protein is CASSSQTGSNTEAFF.

This clonotype was seen many times. V is TRBV5-1 and J is TRBJ1-6, with D hard to call. With 2 bases removed from V and 7 bases from J, the gap between germline ends came to 10 bases. The V gene's germline CDR1 is SGHRS and CDR2 YFSETQ. This CDR3 spans 14 amino acids. The CDR3 reads CASSLRDQNSPLHF. The CDR3 coding sequence is TGCGCCAGCAGCTTAAGGGATCAGAATTCACCCCTCCACTTT.

This clonotype came up many times. The rearrangement uses TRBV7-2 and TRBJ2-5; 8 nucleotides match TRBD1. V shed 1 base, J shed 5 bases, and the junction held 3 bases outside the gene matches. CDR3 size: 14 residues. Germline lookup yields CDR1 SGHTA and CDR2 FQGNSA. The chain's CDR3 is CASSLGNRGETQYF. The CDR3 nucleotides are TGTGCCAGCAGCTTAGGCAACAGGGGGGAGACCCAGTACTTC.

To note about this clonotype: A read error may account for a junction end that differs from germline. V gene TRBV7-2 combines with J gene TRBJ1-5; 7 nucleotides align to TRBD1. CDR1 and CDR2 (germline): SGHTA, FQGNSA. This CDR3 is built from 14 residues. Written as DNA, the CDR3 is TGCGCCAGCAGCCCCGGGCAGGGGGTTCAGCCCCAGCATTTT. As protein: CASSPGQGVQPQHF. The full variable domain, in which reference TRBV7-2 and TRBJ1-5 provide the parts outside the CDR3, is GAGVSQSPSNKVTEKGKDVELRCDPISGHTALYWYRQSLGQGLEFLIYFQGNSAPDKSGLPSDRFSAERTGGSVSTLTIQRTQQEDSAVYLCASSPGQGVQPQHFGDGTRLSIL.